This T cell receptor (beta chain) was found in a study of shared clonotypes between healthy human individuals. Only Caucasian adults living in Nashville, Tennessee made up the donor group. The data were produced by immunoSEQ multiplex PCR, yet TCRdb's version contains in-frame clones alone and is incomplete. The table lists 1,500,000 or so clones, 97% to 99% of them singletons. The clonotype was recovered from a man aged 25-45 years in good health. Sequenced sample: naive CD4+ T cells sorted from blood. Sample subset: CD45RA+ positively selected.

CDR3 DNA sequence: TGTGCCAGCAGTGAAGCCGGGAGGGACGGTGAAAAACTGTTTTTT. Its protein is CASSEAGRDGEKLFF. The J gene is TRBJ1-4, the V gene TRBV2, with D possibly TRBD1 on 5 matching bases. Germline values: CDR1 SNHLY, CDR2 FYNNEI. With 0 bases removed from V and 7 bases from J, the gap between germline ends came to 12 bases. The CDR3 extends over 15 amino acids.